Below, 20 T cell receptor beta chains from the same sample are listed, as sequenced in a study of human T cells and chemical hapten exposure. TCRdb reprocessed the RACE reads via MiXCR and lists one record per CDR3 protein. The table lists approximately 350,000 distinct CDR3 sequences, around 6% of them singletons, with roughly 5.4% in the top ten. Noted time point: patch test 2, 6 weeks after DPC sensitization. Treatment in this sample: therapeutic diphenylcyclopropenone sensitization with weekly scalp DPC. Sequenced material: whole blood, taken in connection with sensitization to the hapten diphenylcyclopropenone (DPC). The origin of the receptors is a woman aged 18-29 years with alopecia areata. Some clones in this sample may be carry-over from other donors' samples.

This clonotype has only a few counts. This rearrangement joins TRBV27 to TRBJ2-7; no reliable D call. The CDR3 spans 16 residues. The ends were cut back, 5 bases at V and 2 bases at J, with 19 bases in the middle. Per germline, CDR1 MNHEY and CDR2 SMNVEV (reference sequence). CDR3 amino acids: CASSPGRGGVTYEQYF. The CDR3 nucleotides read TGTGCCAGCAGTCCCGGTCGCGGTGGGGTAACCTACGAGCAGTACTTC.

The chain recombines TRBV5-1 with TRBJ2-1, with TRBD2 matching 11 bases. The CDR3 totals 16 residues. The junction had 5 bases not matched to a gene; V was cut back by 1 base and J by 5 bases. The V gene's germline CDR1 is SGHRS and CDR2 YFSETQ. In DNA, the CDR3 is TGCGCCAGCAGCTTGCCACTAGCGGGGGCTAACAATGAGCAGTTCTTC. It yields the protein CASSLPLAGANNEQFF.

This clonotype was seen many times. The chain recombines TRBV29-1 with TRBJ1-4; the D is unclear. CDR1 and CDR2 (germline): SQVTM, ANQGSEA. This CDR3 region has 14 residues. V lost 5 bases to trimming and J lost 0 bases, with 10 bases between them. CDR3 region: CSVREGTTNEKLFF. In DNA, the CDR3 is TGCAGCGTTCGTGAGGGAACAACTAATGAAAAACTGTTTTTT.

This clonotype was seen at least ten times. The chain is built from TRBV27 and TRBJ1-6; tentatively, D is TRBD1 (6 bases). V was trimmed by 5 bases and J by 1 base, leaving 18 bases between them. This CDR3 region has 18 residues. CDR1 MNHEY and CDR2 SMNVEV come from the germline V gene (reference sequence). This CDR3 is CASSRLGYTGSYNSPLHF. The CDR3 coding sequence is TGTGCCAGCAGTAGGCTGGGCTATACAGGGTCCTATAATTCACCCCTCCACTTT.

This clonotype occurred a few times. The rearrangement uses TRBV4-1 and TRBJ2-3; TRBD2 matches 11 bases. The CDR3 has 17 amino acids. The ends lost 3 bases at V and 1 base at J; junction bases unmatched: 6. CDR1 and CDR2 from the germline V gene are MGHRA and YSYEKL. This CDR3 is CASSQPLAGEGTDTQYF. CDR3 DNA sequence: TGCGCCAGCAGCCAGCCACTAGCGGGGGAAGGCACAGATACGCAGTATTTT.

This clonotype was counted many times. This rearrangement joins TRBV7-9 to TRBJ1-2; 8 nucleotides align to TRBD1. Trimming cost V 3 bases and J 2 bases; bases outside gene matches: 8. Germline lookup yields CDR1 SEHNR and CDR2 FQNEAQ (reference sequence). This CDR3 is built from 16 residues. Here the CDR3 reads CASSLQWTGTNYGYTF. For the CDR3, the DNA is TGTGCCAGCAGCTTGCAATGGACAGGGACGAACTATGGCTACACCTTC.

This clonotype appeared many times. This chain joins TRBV4-1 and TRBJ1-1; D not certain. CDR3 length equals 13 residues. V lost 1 base and J 4 bases, leaving 7 bases between the germline ends. Germline CDR1 is MGHRA and CDR2 is YSYEKL. The CDR3 protein is CASSQGSSTEAFF. CDR3 sequence (DNA): TGCGCCAGCAGCCAAGGGTCCAGCACTGAAGCTTTCTTT.

This clonotype was picked up a small number of times. The DNA for the CDR3 is TGTGCCAGCAGCTCCTGGACAGTTGGAGAGACCCAGTACTTC. As protein: CASSSWTVGETQYF. J is TRBJ2-5 and V is TRBV7-8; a possible D gene is TRBD1 (6 bases). This CDR3 has 14 residues. Germline V gene sequence: CDR1 SGHVS, CDR2 FQNEAQ. Between the trimmed V and J ends, which lost 4 bases and 4 bases, there was a span of 13 bases.

The sample holds a few counts of this clonotype. The gene calls are TRBV6-2 or TRBV6-3 and TRBJ2-4; the D is unclear. CDR1 is MNHEY, CDR2 SVGEGT, per germline. This CDR3 is built from 13 residues. V lost 4 bases to trimming and J lost 8 bases, with 12 bases between them. The CDR3 reads CASSWLGKDIQYF. CDR3 sequence (DNA): TGTGCCAGCAGTTGGTTAGGGAAGGACATTCAGTACTTC.

The chain's CDR3 is CASSPLGGLNSPLHF. The CDR3 region has the DNA TGTGCCAGCAGCCCCTTAGGGGGCCTCAATTCACCCCTCCACTTT. The rearrangement uses TRBV7-6 and TRBJ1-6; TRBD1 matches at 7 bases. With V trimmed by 5 bases and J by 7 bases, 8 bases remained unmatched. Per germline, CDR1 SGHVS and CDR2 FNYEAQ. This CDR3 contains 15 residues.

This clonotype came up a few times. The chain carries TRBV12-3 or TRBV12-4 and TRBJ2-7; TRBD1 is a possible D gene (6 bases). The V and J ends lost 6 bases and 2 bases respectively, with 14 bases between them. This CDR3 has 14 residues. As DNA, the CDR3 is TGTGCCAGCAGCCGGGACACAGAACCCTACGAGCAGTACTTC. It translates to CASSRDTEPYEQYF.

In this sample, this clonotype turned up many times. The genes are TRBV6-6 and TRBJ1-1; the D gene is possibly TRBD1 (6 bases). Germline V CDR1 and CDR2: MNHNY, SVGAGI (reference sequence). The CDR3 covers 13 residues. The germline V and J ends were trimmed by 5 bases and 1 base, with 8 bases remaining between them. This CDR3 is CASSRQANTEAFF. DNA for the CDR3: TGTGCCAGCAGTAGACAGGCGAACACTGAAGCTTTCTTT.

This clonotype was detected ten times or more. The gene calls are TRBV21-1 and TRBJ1-1; TRBD1 reflects the table's D call only, with no check against the DNA. TRBV21-1 is a recognized pseudogene. The CDR3 loop spans 14 amino acids. The chain's CDR3 is CASTQDRAGTEAFF. In DNA form, the CDR3 reads TGTGCCAGCACCCAAGACAGGGCTGGCACTGAAGCTTTCTTT.

Ten or more counts support this clonotype. This chain links TRBV27 with TRBJ2-1; 11 bases map to TRBD2. Germline V gene data show CDR1 as MNHEY and CDR2 as SMNVEV (reference sequence). The CDR3 sequence is 17 residues long. Trimming removed 4 bases from V and 7 bases from J; junction bases left unmatched: 12. This CDR3 reads CASSSQIAGGLFNEQFF. In DNA, the CDR3 is TGTGCCAGCAGTTCACAAATAGCGGGGGGGCTATTTAATGAGCAGTTCTTC.

This clonotype appeared many times. The chain recombines TRBV6-5 with TRBJ1-2; no clear D gene. Trimming stripped 2 bases from V and 5 bases from J, with 9 bases between. Germline CDR1 MNHEY, CDR2 SVGAGI. The CDR3 runs to 13 residues. The CDR3 nucleotides read TGTGCCAGCAGTTACCGCCAGGAGTATGGCTACACCTTC. Its translation is CASSYRQEYGYTF.

The chain carries TRBV28 and TRBJ1-1; tentatively, D is TRBD1 (5 bases). Germline CDR1 MDHEN, CDR2 SYDVKM. V lost 6 bases to trimming and J lost 11 bases, with 19 bases between them. CDR3 length equals 13 residues. In nucleotides, the CDR3 is TGTGCCAGCAGCCCATACCCGAGGGGTCGGGCTTTCTTT. It is translated as CASSPYPRGRAFF.

This clonotype turned up a few times. The V gene is TRBV4-3, the J gene TRBJ2-2; either TRBD1 or TRBD2 may fit D (5 bases each). This CDR3 has 13 amino acids. V lost 1 base and J 7 bases, leaving 7 bases between the germline ends. The germline V gene has CDR1 LGHNA and CDR2 YSLEER. This chain's CDR3 is CASSQAGSGELFF. CDR3 nucleotides: TGCGCCAGCAGCCAAGCAGGGAGCGGGGAGCTGTTTTTT.

The sample holds many counts of this clonotype. The rearrangement joins TRBV4-2 to TRBJ1-6, with D uncertain. Germline V gene lookup returns CDR1 LGHNA and CDR2 YNFKEQ. The ends were cut back, 0 bases at V and 6 bases at J, with 12 bases in the middle. The length of the CDR3 is 16 residues. The CDR3 DNA follows: TGTGCCAGCAGCCAAGATCGGGTATTGGGTAATTCACCCCTCCACTTT. This gives the protein CASSQDRVLGNSPLHF.

This clonotype was seen more than once but under ten times. V and J are TRBV7-9 and TRBJ1-6; a possible D gene is TRBD1 (5 bases). The CDR3 has 17 amino acids. The V and J ends lost 4 bases and 0 bases respectively, with 13 bases between them. CDR1 SEHNR and CDR2 FQNEAQ come from the germline V gene (reference sequence). CDR3 protein: CASSSSQGTSYNSPLHF. DNA for the CDR3: TGTGCCAGCAGCTCGTCCCAAGGGACCTCCTATAATTCACCCCTCCACTTT.

This clonotype has just a few counts. The chain employs TRBV7-8 and TRBJ1-2; D is ambiguous. Trimming removed 5 bases from V and 0 bases from J, with 13 bases in between. CDR3 length: 15 residues. Germline V gene lookup returns CDR1 SGHVS and CDR2 FQNEAQ. CDR3 sequence: CASSPDGRTNYGYTF. The DNA for the CDR3 is TGTGCCAGCAGCCCAGACGGCCGGACTAACTATGGCTACACCTTC.